Sequencing of this TCR beta chain was carried out in a study of CD8 T cells in Susac syndrome. RNA was extracted with the RNeasy kit, and a quantity of roughly 0.5 to 1 ug was reverse transcribed using random hexamers. TCRdb independently ran MiXCR on the immunoSEQ multiplex PCR reads; one entry per CDR3 protein. Of fewer than 80,000 distinct CDR3 sequences listed, approximately 93% were seen once; the top ten hold about 0.5%. Findings and caveats of the study: The authors found sixteen Susac-specific public clones in total CD8+ repertoires and five or six in CD8+ TEMRA repertoires.

In contrast to the negatively isolated CD8+ and CD4+ T cells, TEMRA cells were FACS-enriched. About this clonotype itself: Its antigen is unknown.

This CDR3 region has 13 residues. CDR1 is DFQATT, CDR2 SNEGSKA, per germline (reference sequence). V was cut by 0 bases and J by 4 bases, with 10 bases left in between. The chain couples TRBV20-1 to TRBJ2-7, with D tentatively TRBD1 (5 bases). The clonotype was recovered from a human donor with Susac syndrome. Material: CD8+ T cells from PBMCs. For the CDR3, the DNA is TGCAGTGCTAGAGATACAGGTTCTTACGAGCAGTACTTC. This gives the protein CSARDTGSYEQYF.